The rows below give T cell receptor beta chains drawn from one sample of a study of CD8+ T cells in alopecia areata. Here immunoSEQ multiplex PCR was the method, and the copy in TCRdb shows in-frame clones only, minus some. This sample has 200,000 to 250,000 clones, with approximately 47% found just once. The sequencing here drew on CD4+ T cells sorted from blood, taken around week 36, from a patient treated with tofacitinib. Receptors originate from a human donor with alopecia areata. Both conserved end residues are part of each CDR3. The D gene is left open where the match is weak.

v_call: TRBV29-1
d_call: TRBD2
cdr3_aa: CSAELAESYEQYF

v_call: TRBV6-6
d_call: TRBD2
cdr3_aa: CASILAGGSDTQYF

v_call: TRBV18
d_call: .
cdr3_aa: CASSPITTGANVLTF

v_call: TRBV6-4
d_call: TRBD1
cdr3_aa: CASPGTGELGEGYEQYF

v_call: TRBV5-1
d_call: TRBD2
cdr3_aa: CASSFAAGKQETQYF

v_call: TRBV19
d_call: .
cdr3_aa: CASSSHQETQYF

v_call: TRBV2
d_call: .
cdr3_aa: CASRTGDEQYF

v_call: TRBV30
d_call: TRBD1
cdr3_aa: CAWTGGIYNEQFF

v_call: TRBV7-2
d_call: .
cdr3_aa: CASSLDLGVGAFF

v_call: TRBV2
d_call: .
cdr3_aa: CASRLRPDRPGGYTF

v_call: TRBV7-9
d_call: TRBD2
cdr3_aa: CASTRAGGPPDTQYF

v_call: TRBV30
d_call: .
cdr3_aa: CAWSVASTREPQHF

v_call: TRBV28
d_call: .
cdr3_aa: CASKEGNQPQHF

v_call: TRBV9
d_call: TRBD2
cdr3_aa: CASSVVELAGDNEQFF

v_call: TRBV30
d_call: .
cdr3_aa: CAWYAHSGNWANTEAFF

v_call: TRBV6-5
d_call: .
cdr3_aa: CASSYSSAGGSYEQYF

v_call: TRBV5-1
d_call: .
cdr3_aa: CASSLLNTGELFF

v_call: TRBV2
d_call: .
cdr3_aa: CASSTRDTQYF

v_call: TRBV9
d_call: .
cdr3_aa: CASSSQQGLAYEQYF

v_call: TRBV29-1
d_call: TRBD2
cdr3_aa: CSVGGLASSDIQYF

v_call: TRBV29-1
d_call: TRBD1
cdr3_aa: CSVEGQPFTEAFF

v_call: TRBV29-1
d_call: .
cdr3_aa: CSTREGDQPQHF

v_call: TRBV11-2
d_call: .
cdr3_aa: CASSLEGARHEQYF

v_call: TRBV25-1
d_call: .
cdr3_aa: CASSEAGLRNEQYF

v_call: TRBV19
d_call: .
cdr3_aa: CASSILGQYGYTF

v_call: TRBV30
d_call: .
cdr3_aa: CAWSVLGEGSNQPQHF

v_call: TRBV29-1
d_call: .
cdr3_aa: CSVEKPNEQFF

v_call: TRBV28
d_call: TRBD1
cdr3_aa: CASSPQGASYNEQFF

v_call: TRBV29-1
d_call: .
cdr3_aa: CSVVRGTNQPQHF

v_call: TRBV30
d_call: TRBD1
cdr3_aa: CARRDRDSPAKNTEAFF

v_call: TRBV14
d_call: .
cdr3_aa: CASSQDLRAGSVEQFF

v_call: TRBV5-4
d_call: TRBD2
cdr3_aa: CASSPGTSGSLYNEQFF

v_call: TRBV18
d_call: .
cdr3_aa: CASSPERRESSYEQYF

v_call: TRBV2
d_call: .
cdr3_aa: CASSTQAYEQYF

v_call: TRBV7-2
d_call: TRBD1
cdr3_aa: CASSLESPGTGALTQYF

v_call: TRBV2
d_call: TRBD2
cdr3_aa: CASSSGTSNNEQFF

v_call: TRBV7-8
d_call: TRBD1
cdr3_aa: CASSPWTGSGNTIYF

v_call: TRBV29-1
d_call: .
cdr3_aa: CSASIVADTQYF

v_call: TRBV5-1
d_call: .
cdr3_aa: CASSFEQARGYTF

v_call: TRBV29-1
d_call: .
cdr3_aa: CSVARDSTDTQYF